Listed below are T cell receptor beta chains from one sample, sequenced in a study of radiation and T cells in renal cell carcinoma. Sequencing was performed with immunoSEQ multiplex PCR; in TCRdb, only in-frame clones are kept and a portion is missing. The sample has around 140,000 clones; less than 90% are singletons. The material sequenced was blood, taken from a patient whose treatment included radiotherapy and nephrectomy. All receptors derive from an older woman with renal cell carcinoma. CDR3s include the opening cysteine and the closing phenylalanine or tryptophan. D genes are given only for firm matches. Clone size is shown for a subset of rows, as once, few, many or a class of expanded clone.

clone_size | j_call | v_call | d_call | cdr3_nt | cdr3_aa
few | TRBJ1-1 | TRBV28 | . | TGTGCCAGCACTAAGGGGCAGACTGAAGCTTTCTTT | CASTKGQTEAFF
. | TRBJ2-7 | TRBV6-1 | . | TGTGCCAGCAGTGAACGGGTACAGAGCAGTCACGAGCAGTACTTC | CASSERVQSSHEQYF
few | TRBJ1-1 | TRBV6-1 | . | TGTGCCAGCAGAGCCCGGATGGAGAACACTGAAGCTTTCTTT | CASRARMENTEAFF
. | TRBJ1-1 | TRBV20-1 | . | TGCAGTGCTAGAGGGACAGCTGAAGCTTTCTTT | CSARGTAEAFF
. | TRBJ2-6 | TRBV11-3 | . | TGTGCCAGCAGCCCCGAAGGTCGTTCTGGGGCCAACGTCCTGACTTTC | CASSPEGRSGANVLTF
. | TRBJ2-1 | TRBV2 | TRBD2 | TGTGCCAGCAGTGAATTCCCGCTAGCGGGGCTCAATGAGCAGTTCTTC | CASSEFPLAGLNEQFF
. | TRBJ1-1 | TRBV5-6 | . | TGTGCCAGCAGCTTAGGGACTGAAGCTTTCTTT | CASSLGTEAFF
. | TRBJ1-1 | TRBV6-1 | . | TGTGCCAGCAGTGAAGAACAGCTGAACACTGAAGCTTTCTTT | CASSEEQLNTEAFF
. | TRBJ1-6 | TRBV19 | . | TGTGCCAGTAGTATGGATAATTCACCCCTCCACTTT | CASSMDNSPLHF
. | TRBJ2-5 | TRBV5-6 | . | TGTGCCAGCAGCTTAGGCTCGGCGTTAGAGACCCAGTACTTC | CASSLGSALETQYF
. | TRBJ2-2 | TRBV11-3 | . | TGTGCCAGCAGCCTAGACGGACCTAACACCGGGGAGCTGTTTTTT | CASSLDGPNTGELFF
. | TRBJ1-2 | TRBV19 | TRBD1 | TGTGCCAGTAGTGCCGGACAGGGGCCGAGCTATGGCTACACCTTC | CASSAGQGPSYGYTF
. | TRBJ2-2 | TRBV19 | . | TGTGCCAGTAGTAGCGATCCCGGGGCCGGGGAGCTGTTTTTT | CASSSDPGAGELFF
. | TRBJ2-1 | TRBV14 | TRBD2 | TGTGCCAGCAGCCGACTAGCGGACAATGAGCAGTTCTTC | CASSRLADNEQFF
. | TRBJ1-3 | TRBV6-5 | . | TGTGCCAGCAGTTACTCGGCAGGGGAGGGAAACACCATATATTTT | CASSYSAGEGNTIYF
. | TRBJ1-1 | TRBV27 | . | TGTGCCAGCAGTTTAGGGTGGGCCATGAACACTGAAGCTTTCTTT | CASSLGWAMNTEAFF
. | TRBJ2-1 | TRBV19 | . | TGTGCCAGTAGTACTTTCGGGGTTACAATGAAGCAGTTCTTC | CASSTFGVTMKQFF
. | TRBJ2-5 | TRBV19 | . | TGTGCCAGTAGTCCGGGACGAAGCTGGGAGACCCAGTACTTC | CASSPGRSWETQYF
. | TRBJ1-1 | TRBV5-1 | . | TGCGCCAGCAGCTTTCAGGGTAACACTGAAGCTTTCTTT | CASSFQGNTEAFF
. | TRBJ1-5 | TRBV4-3 | . | TGCGCCAGCAGCCAAGATCACCAGGTTAGCAATCAGCCCCAGCATTTT | CASSQDHQVSNQPQHF
few | TRBJ1-1 | TRBV28 | . | TGTGCCAGCAGTTTGTATAGCACTGAAGCTTTCTTT | CASSLYSTEAFF
. | TRBJ1-6 | TRBV25-1 | TRBD1 | TGTGCCAGCAGTGTGGGACAGTATAATTCACCCCTCCACTTT | CASSVGQYNSPLHF
. | TRBJ1-6 | TRBV6-5 | . | TGTGCCAGCAGTTACTTGGGGGGGCGATCACCCCTCCACTTT | CASSYLGGRSPLHF
. | TRBJ1-6 | TRBV7-9 | . | TGTGCCAGCAGTGATCAGGGGTTACCTAATTCACCCCTCCACTTT | CASSDQGLPNSPLHF
. | TRBJ2-7 | TRBV7-2 | . | TGTGCCAGCAGTTACCTGCGGGAGCAGTACTTC | CASSYLREQYF
. | TRBJ2-7 | TRBV19 | . | TGTGCCAGTAGTGCCCAGGGTTTGGAGGGCTACGAGCAGTACTTC | CASSAQGLEGYEQYF
. | TRBJ2-2 | TRBV9 | TRBD2 | TGTGCCAGCAGCGCCACTAGCGGGGGGGCCCCCGGGGAGCTGTTTTTT | CASSATSGGAPGELFF
. | TRBJ2-1 | TRBV7-9 | TRBD1 | TGTGCCAGCAGCCAGAGGGCAGGGGGCTCCTACAATGAGCAGTTCTTC | CASSQRAGGSYNEQFF
. | TRBJ1-2 | TRBV5-4 | . | TGTGCCAGCAGTTTAGACCGTGGCTATGGCTACACCTTC | CASSLDRGYGYTF
once | TRBJ1-1 | TRBV9 | . | TGTGCCAGCACCGAAGGGATGAACACTGAAGCTTTCTTT | CASTEGMNTEAFF
. | TRBJ1-6 | TRBV14 | TRBD1 | TGTGCCAGCAGCCAAAGACAGGGGGCGAGCAATTCACCCCTCCACTTT | CASSQRQGASNSPLHF
. | TRBJ2-3 | TRBV7-8 | . | TGTGCCAGCAGCTTATTCGATACGCAGTATTTT | CASSLFDTQYF
few | TRBJ1-5 | TRBV28 | . | TGTGCCAGCAGTTTAAGGGGTCATCAGCCCCAGCATTTT | CASSLRGHQPQHF
. | TRBJ2-2 | TRBV7-3 | . | TGTGCCAGCAGCTTACTATCGACAATTCCCGGGGAGCTGTTTTTT | CASSLLSTIPGELFF
. | TRBJ2-2 | TRBV2 | . | TGTGCCAGCATAGGGGGATCGAACACCGGGGAGCTGTTTTTT | CASIGGSNTGELFF
. | TRBJ1-6 | TRBV27 | . | TGTGCCAGCAGTTTATCGGGGGGGAGTCTCCACTTT | CASSLSGGSLHF
. | TRBJ1-1 | TRBV6-1 | . | TGTGCCAGCAGTGAAAGGGGAGGGAACACTGAAGCTTTCTTT | CASSERGGNTEAFF
. | TRBJ2-1 | TRBV7-8 | . | TGTGCCAGCAGCCTGGAACAGTACTCCTACAATGAGCAGTTCTTC | CASSLEQYSYNEQFF
. | TRBJ2-2 | TRBV14 | . | TGTGCCAGCAGCCAAGATGCCAGCTCCGGGGAGCTGTTTTTT | CASSQDASSGELFF
. | TRBJ1-5 | TRBV28 | . | TGTGCCAGCAGTTGGTCAGGGGTAAGCAATCAGCCCCAGCATTTT | CASSWSGVSNQPQHF
. | TRBJ1-5 | TRBV7-2 | . | TGTGCCAGCAGCCTCACCGACAGAAATCAGCCCCAGCATTTT | CASSLTDRNQPQHF
once | TRBJ1-5 | TRBV5-4 | . | TGTGCCAGCAGCTTTTATGGGGGGCCCCAGCATTTT | CASSFYGGPQHF
once | TRBJ1-6 | TRBV18 | TRBD1 | TGTGCCACCGGGGACAGCCTTAATTCACCCCTCCACTTT | CATGDSLNSPLHF
. | TRBJ2-6 | TRBV7-2 | . | TGTGCCAGCAGTTCTCAGGCTTCTGGGGCCAACGTCCTGACTTTC | CASSSQASGANVLTF
. | TRBJ2-3 | TRBV9 | TRBD2 | TGTGCCAGCAGCACCGAAGCGGGGGCTTACACAGATACGCAGTATTTT | CASSTEAGAYTDTQYF
. | TRBJ2-1 | TRBV5-1 | TRBD1 | TGCGCCAGCAGCTTGGCCGGGACAGGAGGATACAATGAGCAGTTCTTC | CASSLAGTGGYNEQFF
. | TRBJ2-4 | TRBV11-3 | TRBD1 | TGTGCCAGCAGCCCGACAGGGGCGATAGCCAAAAACATTCAGTACTTC | CASSPTGAIAKNIQYF
. | TRBJ1-1 | TRBV18 | . | TGTGCCAGCTCGCCAGGGGTCCTCACTGAAGCTTTCTTT | CASSPGVLTEAFF
. | TRBJ2-3 | TRBV7-9 | . | TGTGCCAGCAGCTCTACAGATACGCAGTATTTT | CASSSTDTQYF
. | TRBJ1-3 | TRBV7-2 | . | TGTGCCAGCAGCTTAGCGATCACCGGAAACACCATATATTTT | CASSLAITGNTIYF
. | TRBJ1-4 | TRBV7-2 | . | TGTGCCAGCAGCTTAGGCGGGAGAGGGACTAATGAAAAACTGTTTTTT | CASSLGGRGTNEKLFF
. | TRBJ1-2 | TRBV4-2 | . | TGTGCCAGCAGCCGCGAGGCCACAGGGAACTATGGCTACACCTTC | CASSREATGNYGYTF
once | TRBJ2-7 | TRBV5-1 | . | TGCGCCAGCAGCTTGGCCTCCTCCTACGAGCAGTACTTC | CASSLASSYEQYF